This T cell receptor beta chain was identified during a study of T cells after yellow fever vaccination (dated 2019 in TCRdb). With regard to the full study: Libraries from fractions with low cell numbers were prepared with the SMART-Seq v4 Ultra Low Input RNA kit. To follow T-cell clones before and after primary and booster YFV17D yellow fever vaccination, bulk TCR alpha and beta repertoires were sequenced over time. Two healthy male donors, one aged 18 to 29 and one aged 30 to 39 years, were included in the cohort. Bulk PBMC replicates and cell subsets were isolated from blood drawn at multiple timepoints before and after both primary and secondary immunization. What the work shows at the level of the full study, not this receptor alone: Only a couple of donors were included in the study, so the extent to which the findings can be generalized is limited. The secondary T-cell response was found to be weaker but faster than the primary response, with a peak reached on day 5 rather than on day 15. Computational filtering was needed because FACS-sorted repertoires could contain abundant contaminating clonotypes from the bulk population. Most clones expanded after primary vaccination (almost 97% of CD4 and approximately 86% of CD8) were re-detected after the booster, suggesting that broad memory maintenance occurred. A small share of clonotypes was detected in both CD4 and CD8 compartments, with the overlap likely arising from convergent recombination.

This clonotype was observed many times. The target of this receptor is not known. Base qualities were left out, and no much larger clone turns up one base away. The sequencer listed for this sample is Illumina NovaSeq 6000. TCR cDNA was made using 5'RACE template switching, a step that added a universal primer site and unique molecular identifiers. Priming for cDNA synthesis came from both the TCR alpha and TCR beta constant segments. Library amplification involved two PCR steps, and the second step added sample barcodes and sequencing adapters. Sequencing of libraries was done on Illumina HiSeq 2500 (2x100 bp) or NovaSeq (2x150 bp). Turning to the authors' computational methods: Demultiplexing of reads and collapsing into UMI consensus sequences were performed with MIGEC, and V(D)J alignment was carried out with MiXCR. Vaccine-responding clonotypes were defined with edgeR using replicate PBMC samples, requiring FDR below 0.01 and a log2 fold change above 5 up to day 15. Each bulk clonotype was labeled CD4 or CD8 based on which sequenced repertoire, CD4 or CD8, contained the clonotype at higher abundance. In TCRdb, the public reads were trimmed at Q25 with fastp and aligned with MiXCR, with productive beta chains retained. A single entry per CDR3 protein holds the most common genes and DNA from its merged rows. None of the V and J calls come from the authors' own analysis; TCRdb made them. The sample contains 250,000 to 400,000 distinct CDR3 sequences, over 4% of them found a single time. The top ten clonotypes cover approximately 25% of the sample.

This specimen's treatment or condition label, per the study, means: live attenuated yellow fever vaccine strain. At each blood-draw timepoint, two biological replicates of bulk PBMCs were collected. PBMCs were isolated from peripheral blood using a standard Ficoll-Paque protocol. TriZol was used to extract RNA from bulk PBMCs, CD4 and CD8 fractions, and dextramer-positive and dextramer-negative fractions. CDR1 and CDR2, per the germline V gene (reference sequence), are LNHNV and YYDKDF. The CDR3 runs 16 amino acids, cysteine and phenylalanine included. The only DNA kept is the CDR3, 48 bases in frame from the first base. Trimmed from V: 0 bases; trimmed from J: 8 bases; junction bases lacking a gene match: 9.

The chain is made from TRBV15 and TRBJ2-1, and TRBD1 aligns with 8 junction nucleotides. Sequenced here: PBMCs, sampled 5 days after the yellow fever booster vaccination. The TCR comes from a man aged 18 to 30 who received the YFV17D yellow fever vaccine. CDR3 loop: CATSREPGGIRDEQFF. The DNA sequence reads TGTGCCACCAGCAGAGAGCCAGGGGGCATAAGGGATGAGCAGTTCTTC.